This T cell receptor (beta chain) was sequenced in a study of T-cell reconstitution after alpha-beta-depleted transplantation in children. Unique molecular identifiers tagged the TCRbeta library. TCRdb called the PCR reads again in MiXCR, with one record for every CDR3 protein. The data hold 90,000 to 150,000 distinct CDR3 sequences, with approximately 22% observed a single time. Study-wide points: After transplant, high TCRbeta diversity at day 60 in some patients arose from surviving recipient T cells and thymic progenitors. At the one-year point after transplant, T-cell counts and TCRbeta diversity were found to come mostly from T cells that had been newly produced. In patients about two months after transplant, alpha-beta T cells reportedly arose from several hundred expanded graft clones.

In this sample, this clonotype turned up many times. Its antigen is undetermined. There are 14 residues in the CDR3. Germline V gives CDR1 SNHLY, CDR2 FYNNEI. J lost 2 bases, V lost 7 bases, and 5 bases had no gene match. The sequence derives from a male patient between 2 and 9 years old who had a stem cell transplant for chronic granulomatous disease, so the T cells may come from the graft donor. Sequenced here: PBMCs, mostly from graft donor cells, sampled 180 days after TCRalphabeta/CD19-depleted stem cell transplant. The rearrangement uses TRBV2 and TRBJ2-7, with 10 bases identical to TRBD1. For the CDR3, the DNA is TGTGCCAGCAAGCCGACAGGGGGCCCCTACGAGCAGTACTTC. It yields the protein CASKPTGGPYEQYF.